This T cell receptor beta chain appears in the sequencing data of a study of cytomegalovirus exposure and HLA in healthy donors (dated by TCRdb to the late 2010s). For context, the study as a whole: According to an earlier analysis of around 600 of the donors, about 179 million T cells yielded 100 million or so unique TCR beta sequences and 276 Gb of sequence data. An early release covering roughly 640 HLA-typed donors comprised roughly 300 gigabases of sequencing data and 65 million to 100 million unique TCR sequences. Of the roughly 400 genotyped donors, around 81% fell in the genetic ancestry cluster associated with self-reported Caucasian donors. The study aimed to test whether signatures of past pathogen exposure could be identified by cataloging public T cell receptors. Using immunosequencing, the study profiled T cell repertoires from about 650 subjects and related those repertoires to cytomegalovirus serostatus. A separate validation cohort of more than 100 different subjects was used in addition to the approximately 670-subject first cohort. To predict cytomegalovirus infection status, the study brought together high-throughput TCR immunosequencing, statistical association of individual TCRs with disease status, and machine learning. To study patterns of TCR occurrence, a later analysis re-analyzed previously published TCR beta repertoires from 666 donors and added high-resolution HLA genotyping. Rather than using new phenotypic data, the later analysis identified candidate immune exposures from TCR beta sequences and from how often those sequences occurred across donors. To decide whether each TCR beta V gene segment behaved as functional or pseudogenic, an earlier analysis of fewer than 750 of the donors relied on high-throughput TCR beta sequencing. Donor age, sex, ethnicity and CMV serostatus were compiled together with the repertoire data. Genome-wide SNP genotypes for about 60% of the 666 donors were used in a later genetic analysis, which treated that subset as a discovery cohort. All discovery cohort repertoires had been generated on a single sequencing platform. Class I and class II HLA loci were covered by the typing at four-digit resolution. The number of donors typed differed by locus, with roughly 629-640 for A, B, C, DRB1 and DQB1, 522 for DQA1, approximately 580 for DPA1, and some 470 for DPB1. Four or five DR-DQ haplotypes were handled as single units for association and clustering because linkage in the cohort was strong. Across some 400 genotyped donors of the cohort, an average of about 240,000 unique TCR beta nucleotide sequences per donor were sequenced, and about a sixth of those sequences were non-productive.

Taken from the germline V gene, the CDR1 and CDR2 loops are MNHGY and SAAAGT. The CDR3, from cysteine to phenylalanine, totals 15 residues. The only DNA kept is the CDR3, 45 bases in frame from the first base. V is trimmed back by 5 bases and J by 7 bases, and the junction contains 7 bases that no gene match accounts for. What the work shows at the level of the full study, not this receptor alone: Roughly 15 rarely observed V segments, including chromosome 9 orphons, were excluded from the earlier analysis of several hundred of the donors because counts were too low. According to a later genetic analysis, donors in an Asian-associated ancestry cluster had fewer N-insertions in productive TCRs than the approximately 670-donor mean. In an earlier analysis of 587 of the donors, most TCR beta V segments were observed in productive rearrangements about 87% or about 30% of the time, broadly matching IMGT annotations. Linkage disequilibrium might explain the correlated functional status among segregating V segments, but an unknown experimental factor could not be excluded. A cluster of highly shared sequence variants was judged likely to represent a technical artifact of the sequencing pipeline. A total of 164 TCR beta chains were listed by the study as associated with cytomegalovirus. When HLA alleles, especially DR and DQ, strongly co-occurred, TCR associations were difficult to assign to individual alleles. The classifier was reported to diagnose cytomegalovirus status with high specificity and sensitivity in both the original cohort and the validation cohort. HLA typing was unavailable for some donors at each locus, so association tests used only the typed subset. According to a later analysis, parvovirus B19, influenza, CMV and Epstein-Barr virus appeared linked to several top co-occurrence clusters. According to the authors, the approach could potentially be generalized to other disease states and immunological phenotypes. Specific HLA alleles were associated with 15,000 to 20,000 TCR beta sequences at a false discovery rate of 0.05 in a later analysis. Some IMGT-functional V segments, including TRBV6-2 and TRBV6-3, could not be distinguished by the 87-base-pair reads and were therefore excluded. Presence/absence analyses assumed roughly uniform sequencing depth across donors, an assumption that may not hold. In vitro tests confirmed that a few of the cytomegalovirus-associated TCR beta chains recognize cytomegalovirus antigens. A later analysis found that HLA-associated TCR beta chains were more clonally expanded and had lower generation probabilities than equally common non-associated chains. In a later genetic analysis, a missense DCLRE1C variant was associated with V-gene and J-gene trimming of TCR beta chains, and the association was replicated in an independent cohort. The only immune exposure information available for the cohort was CMV serostatus. A later analysis found that most CMV-associated TCR beta chains appeared HLA-restricted, with HLA associations seemingly driven largely by CMV exposure. The cohort was sequenced for TCR beta chains only, and without alpha or paired-chain data the features that could be detected were limited. A further reported finding was that TCR beta sequences accurately predicted the HLA-A and HLA-B alleles for most subjects in the first cohort. While some public TCRs were present in many individuals, most TCR sequences turned up only very rarely across donors. In a later analysis, TCR association rates were found to vary across HLA loci, with the most associated TCRs seen for DRB1 alleles and the fewest for HLA-C alleles.

Library method: the immunoSEQ multiplex PCR assay. For the multiplex PCR, a mixture combining 60 forward primers for TCR Vbeta segments and 13 reverse primers for TCR Jbeta segments was used. The CDR3 region of rearranged TCR beta genes was amplified from genomic DNA by a multiplex PCR assay. The Illumina HiSeq System was used to sequence the amplified TCR beta libraries as 87-base-pair reads. The original pipeline was this. A later analysis counted tens of millions of unique TCR beta chains across the 666 repertoires, and some 11 million of these chains were shared by at least two donors. Raw reads were error-corrected and collapsed into unique sequences by a nearest-neighbor algorithm in which closely related sequences were merged to remove PCR and sequencing errors. To assign V, D and J gene segments, CDR3 sequences were aligned to IMGT reference sequences. Each retained sequence needed at least a six-nucleotide match to both a V gene segment and a J gene segment. A rearrangement was called productive if the CDR3 had no stop codons and remained in frame with V and J, and every other rearrangement was called non-productive. Following IMGT convention, CDR3 was defined as the stretch from the second conserved V-encoded cysteine up to the conserved J-encoded phenylalanine. Sequences without an unambiguous match to a single V gene segment were excluded from the earlier analysis of almost 600 of the donors. An earlier analysis of some 610 of the donors called V segments functional above 56.7% productive rearrangements and segregating when the between-donor standard deviation exceeded 5%. A statistical classification framework was built to diagnose cytomegalovirus status from the catalog of TCR beta chain sequences. In a later analysis, V and J genes were assigned by comparing TCR nucleotide sequences against IMGT/GENE-DB human TR gene sequences. The TCRdist pipeline was used in a later analysis to assign CDR3 sequences and most-parsimonious VDJ recombination scenarios. In a later analysis, each TCR beta chain was defined by its CDR3 amino acid sequence together with its V-gene family, and reads without a unique V-gene family were excluded. As a way to deal with suspected cross-contamination and a sequencing artifact, a later analysis dropped 592 nucleotide sequences that were highly shared and had low generation probability. In a later analysis, a clonal expansion index for each public chain was calculated from normalized within-repertoire ranks of inferred template counts. Generation probabilities in a later analysis came from a VDJ recombination model fitted to out-of-frame rearrangements, and those results were checked against IGoR. Hypergeometric tests were used in a later analysis to score TCR-TCR, TCR-HLA and TCR-CMV co-occurrence, with a repertoire-size bias correction applied to the TCR pairs. In a later analysis, false discovery rates were estimated by permuting HLA or CMV assignments 20 times. In a later analysis, co-occurring TCRs were grouped with DBSCAN, and TCRdist sequence similarity was added when clustering was performed within HLA-allele-positive subsets. Repertoires with fewer than 30,000 or more than 120,000 public chains, plus five repertoires with anomalous nucleotide sharing, were excluded from co-occurrence clustering. The table was pulled from immuneACCESS by TCRdb, which kept in-frame rearrangements only. Such tables lose some clones; where checked, under half of the loss comes from unresolved V genes, and the rest has no known cause. That table furnishes V, J and clone size, whereas the DNA furnished D and trimming. Across this sample there are 150,000 to 200,000 clones, with around 78% seen only once. Of the sample, about 1.9% falls within the top ten clones.

In total, more than 500 healthy bone marrow donors made up the cohort. At the time of sampling, every cohort member was nominally healthy, though immune exposures that went unrecorded were likely present. The donor tested CMV seropositive, placing the donor among the roughly 300 seropositive members of the cohort. A peripheral blood sample was collected from each donor, and TCR beta sequencing was performed on peripheral blood mononuclear cells. The Qiagen DNeasy Blood Extraction Kit was used to extract genomic DNA from the blood cell samples. Comment on this clone: Its antigen is still unknown. Base qualities are not at hand, and no much larger clone is one base apart.

Material: PBMCs. The chain uses TRBV6-8 and TRBJ1-5; the central 11 bases match TRBD1. This TCR came from a woman in her twenties or thirties in good health and CMV-seropositive. The nucleotides are TGTGCCAGCAGTGCCAGGGACAGGGGGAACCAGCCCCAGCATTTT. Translated, this is CASSARDRGNQPQHF.